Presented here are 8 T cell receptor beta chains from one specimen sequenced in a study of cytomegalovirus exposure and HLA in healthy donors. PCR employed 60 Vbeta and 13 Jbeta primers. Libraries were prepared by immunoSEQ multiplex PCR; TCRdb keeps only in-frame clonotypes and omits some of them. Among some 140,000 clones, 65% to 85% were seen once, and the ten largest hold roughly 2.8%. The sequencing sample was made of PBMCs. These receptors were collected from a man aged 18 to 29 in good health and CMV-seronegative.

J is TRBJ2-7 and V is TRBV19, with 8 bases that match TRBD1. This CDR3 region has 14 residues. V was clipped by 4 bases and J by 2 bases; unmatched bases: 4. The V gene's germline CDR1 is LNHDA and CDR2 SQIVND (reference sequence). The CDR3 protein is CASSRTGTAYEQYF. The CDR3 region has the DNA TGTGCCAGTAGTAGGACAGGGACAGCCTACGAGCAGTACTTC.

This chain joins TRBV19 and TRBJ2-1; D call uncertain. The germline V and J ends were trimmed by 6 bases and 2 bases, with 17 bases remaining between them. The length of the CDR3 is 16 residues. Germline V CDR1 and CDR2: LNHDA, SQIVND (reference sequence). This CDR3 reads CASSVIGAAAYNEQFF. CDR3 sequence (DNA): TGTGCCAGTAGCGTCATAGGAGCAGCCGCCTACAATGAGCAGTTCTTC.

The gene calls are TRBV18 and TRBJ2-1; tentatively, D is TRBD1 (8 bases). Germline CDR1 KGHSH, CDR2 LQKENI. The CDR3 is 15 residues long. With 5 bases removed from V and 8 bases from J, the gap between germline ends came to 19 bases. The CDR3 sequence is CASSSQHTGGDEQFF. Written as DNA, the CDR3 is TGTGCCAGCTCATCCCAGCACACAGGGGGGGATGAGCAGTTCTTC.

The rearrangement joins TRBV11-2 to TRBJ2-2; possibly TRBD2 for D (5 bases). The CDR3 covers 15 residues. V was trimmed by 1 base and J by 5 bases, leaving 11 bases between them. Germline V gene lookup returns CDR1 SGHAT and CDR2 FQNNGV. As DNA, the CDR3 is TGTGCCAGCAGCTTAGCGGGGAAAGCTACCGGGGAGCTGTTTTTT. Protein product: CASSLAGKATGELFF.

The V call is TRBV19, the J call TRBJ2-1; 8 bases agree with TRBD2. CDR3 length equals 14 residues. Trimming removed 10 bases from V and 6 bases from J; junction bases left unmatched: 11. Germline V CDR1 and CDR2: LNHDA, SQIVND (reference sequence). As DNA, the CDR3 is TGTGCCACCGACCCTGTCAGCGGGGGCAATGAGCAGTTCTTC. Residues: CATDPVSGGNEQFF.

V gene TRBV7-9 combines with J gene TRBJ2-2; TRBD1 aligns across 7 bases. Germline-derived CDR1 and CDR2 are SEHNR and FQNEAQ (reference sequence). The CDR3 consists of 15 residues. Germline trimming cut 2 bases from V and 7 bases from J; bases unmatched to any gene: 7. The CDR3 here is CASSLLQGWHGELFF. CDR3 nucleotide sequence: TGTGCCAGCAGCTTACTACAGGGGTGGCACGGGGAGCTGTTTTTT.

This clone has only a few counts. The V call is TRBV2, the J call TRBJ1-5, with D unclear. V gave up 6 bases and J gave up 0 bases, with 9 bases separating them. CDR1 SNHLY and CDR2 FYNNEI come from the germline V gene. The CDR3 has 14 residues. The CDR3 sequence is CASRADTSNQPQHF. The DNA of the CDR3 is TGTGCCAGCAGAGCCGACACTAGCAATCAGCCCCAGCATTTT.

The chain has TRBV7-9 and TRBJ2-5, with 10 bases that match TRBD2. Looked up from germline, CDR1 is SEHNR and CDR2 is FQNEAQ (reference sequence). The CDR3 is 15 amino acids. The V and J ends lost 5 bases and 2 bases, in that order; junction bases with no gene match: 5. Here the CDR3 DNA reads TGTGCCAGCAGCCCCCTAGCGGGGGATCAAGAGACCCAGTACTTC. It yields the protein CASSPLAGDQETQYF. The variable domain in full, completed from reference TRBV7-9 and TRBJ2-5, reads DTGVSQNPRHKITKRGQNVTFRCDPISEHNRLYWYRQTLGQGPEFLTYFQNEAQLEKSRLLSDRFSAERPKGSFSTLEIQRTEQGDSAMYLCASSPLAGDQETQYFGPGTRLLVL.